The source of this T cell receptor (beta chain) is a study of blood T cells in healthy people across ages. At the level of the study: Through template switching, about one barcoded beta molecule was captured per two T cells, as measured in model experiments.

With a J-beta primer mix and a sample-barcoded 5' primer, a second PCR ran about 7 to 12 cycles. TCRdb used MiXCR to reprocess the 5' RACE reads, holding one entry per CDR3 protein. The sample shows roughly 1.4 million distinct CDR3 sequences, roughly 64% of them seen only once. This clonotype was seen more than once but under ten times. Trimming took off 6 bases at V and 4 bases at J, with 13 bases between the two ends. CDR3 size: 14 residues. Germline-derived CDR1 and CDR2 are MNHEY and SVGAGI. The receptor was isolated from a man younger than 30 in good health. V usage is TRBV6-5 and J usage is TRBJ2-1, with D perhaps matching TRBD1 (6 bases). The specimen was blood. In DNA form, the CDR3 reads TGTGCCAGCAGCATGAGGACAGAATACAATGAGCAGTTCTTC. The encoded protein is CASSMRTEYNEQFF.